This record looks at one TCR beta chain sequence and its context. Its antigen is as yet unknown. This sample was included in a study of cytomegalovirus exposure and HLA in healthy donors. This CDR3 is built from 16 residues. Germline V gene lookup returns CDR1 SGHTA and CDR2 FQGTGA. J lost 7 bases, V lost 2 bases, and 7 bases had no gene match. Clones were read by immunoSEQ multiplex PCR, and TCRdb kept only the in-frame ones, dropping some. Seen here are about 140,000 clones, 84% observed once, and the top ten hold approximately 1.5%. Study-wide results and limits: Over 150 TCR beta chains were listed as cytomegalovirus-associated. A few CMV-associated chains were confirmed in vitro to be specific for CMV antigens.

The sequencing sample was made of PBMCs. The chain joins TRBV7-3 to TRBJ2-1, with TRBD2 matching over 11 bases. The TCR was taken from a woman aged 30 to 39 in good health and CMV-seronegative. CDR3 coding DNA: TGTGCCAGCAGCTTAGATCGGCTAGCGGGGGGTAATGAGCAGTTCTTC. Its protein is CASSLDRLAGGNEQFF.